Given below is one T cell receptor (beta chain) in context. Its specificity is not known. CDR1 is MGHRA, CDR2 YSYEKL, per germline. Trimming cost V 0 bases and J 2 bases; bases outside gene matches: 4. The CDR3 length is 16 residues. This entry belongs to a study of metastatic and nonmetastatic thyroid tumors. As for the study in general: Repertoires of blood and of tissue (tumor or nodule) from malignant and benign thyroid patients were compared. Points from the study as a whole: When malignant thyroid tumors were compared with benign nodules, TCR beta diversity was reportedly significantly higher in the malignant tumors. This held in both blood and tumor samples.

Until they underwent thyroid surgery, no patient had received any treatment. Original processing notes: The study took CDR3 differences across clinicopathological groups and made a distant-metastasis classifier for papillary thyroid cancer from them. TCRdb re-called the PCR reads via MiXCR. TCRdb's processing, not the authors', yielded these V and J calls. The data contain about 21,000 clones, roughly a third of them seen just once; the ten biggest clones take up roughly 14%. This TCR came from a female donor with papillary thyroid cancer or a benign thyroid nodule (not recorded which). Some clones in this sample may be carry-over from other donors' samples. Sequenced input: blood. The chain links TRBV4-1 to TRBJ2-5; 9 bases fit TRBD2. CDR3 bases: TGCGCCAGCAGCCAAGATCGGCTAGCGGGACAAGAGACCCAGTACTTC. Translated: CASSQDRLAGQETQYF.